A single sample is the source of the 18 T cell receptor beta chains below, sequenced in a study of blood T cell repertoires in COVID-19. The repertoire was sequenced with immunoSEQ multiplex PCR; TCRdb's copy has only in-frame clones and lacks some. The sample has approximately 37,000 clones, roughly nine tenths seen once. Sequenced: peripheral blood. Receptors were obtained from a man in his forties or fifties with active COVID-19.

V gene TRBV18 combines with J gene TRBJ2-7; tentative D call: TRBD1 (6 bases). The CDR3 contains 12 residues. From germline, CDR1 is KGHSH and CDR2 LQKENI. V was shortened by 6 bases and J by 4 bases, with 10 bases between the two germline ends. Here the CDR3 reads CASSRDMYEQYF. The DNA of the CDR3 is TGTGCCAGCTCTCGGGACATGTACGAGCAGTACTTC.

This chain links TRBV3-1 (or the pseudogene TRBV3-2) with TRBJ1-1; D gene ambiguous. The CDR3 has 14 residues. V lost 4 bases and J lost 2, with 11 bases in between. Germline V gives CDR1 LGHDT, CDR2 YNNKEL (reference sequence). CDR3 amino acids: CASSPSEKNTEAFF. DNA of the CDR3: TGTGCCAGCAGCCCCAGCGAGAAAAACACTGAAGCTTTCTTT.

This chain links TRBV2 with TRBJ2-3; D not resolved. The CDR3 totals 13 residues. Deletions cut 4 bases from V and 2 bases from J, with 7 bases between. Germline V lookup: CDR1 SNHLY, CDR2 FYNNEI. The CDR3 loop is CASSVDFTDTQYF. The CDR3 DNA is TGTGCCAGCAGTGTCGACTTCACAGATACGCAGTATTTT.

The chain joins TRBV19 to TRBJ2-1; D remains unclear. This CDR3 region has 15 residues. The germline V gene has CDR1 LNHDA and CDR2 SQIVND (reference sequence). Trimming removed 1 base from V and 1 base from J, with 8 bases in between. The CDR3 DNA follows: TGTGCCAGTAGTATAGTGAGAGAATCCTACAATGAGCAGTTCTTC. Protein product: CASSIVRESYNEQFF.

This sequence joins TRBV2 and TRBJ1-2; possibly TRBD1 for D (6 bases). The V gene lost 1 base and the J gene lost 6 bases, with 12 bases spanning the gap. CDR1 and CDR2 from the germline V gene are SNHLY and FYNNEI. The CDR3 consists of 14 residues. The CDR3 sequence is CASSEDRVSNGYTF. CDR3 DNA: TGTGCCAGCAGTGAAGACAGGGTTTCGAATGGCTACACCTTC.

The V call is TRBV7-2, the J call TRBJ2-7; D is unclear. This CDR3 is built from 13 residues. Trimming left V 5 bases short and J 0 bases short, with 8 bases between. Germline V gene data show CDR1 as SGHTA and CDR2 as FQGNSA. This CDR3 reads CASSQEFSYEQYF. The CDR3 nucleotides read TGTGCCAGCAGCCAAGAGTTCTCCTACGAGCAGTACTTC. The full variable domain, in which reference TRBV7-2 and TRBJ2-7 provide the parts outside the CDR3, is GAGVSQSPSNKVTEKGKDVELRCDPISGHTALYWYRQSLGQGLEFLIYFQGNSAPDKSGLPSDRFSAERTGGSVSTLTIQRTQQEDSAVYLCASSQEFSYEQYFGPGTRLTVT.

The chain combines TRBV2 with TRBJ2-2; TRBD1 matches at 7 bases. The CDR3 is made up of 16 amino acids. V was clipped by 5 bases and J by 2 bases; unmatched bases: 8. The germline CDR1 and CDR2 sequences are SNHLY and FYNNEI. CDR3 protein: CASSSRTGANTGELFF. The DNA for the CDR3 is TGTGCCAGCAGTTCCCGGACAGGAGCTAACACCGGGGAGCTGTTTTTT.

This sequence joins TRBV24-1 and TRBJ2-1; 7 bases align to TRBD1. Unmatched junction bases numbered 7, after V lost 9 bases and J lost 0 bases. Germline CDR1 is KGHDR and CDR2 is SFDVKD. This CDR3 is 15 amino acids long. The CDR3 DNA sequence: TGTGCCACCGGGGACAGTGCCAGCTCCTACAATGAGCAGTTCTTC. Amino acids: CATGDSASSYNEQFF.

The V and J genes are TRBV27 and TRBJ2-7, with D tentatively TRBD1 (6 bases). CDR1 is MNHEY, CDR2 SMNVEV, per germline (reference sequence). Trimming left V 5 bases short and J 2 bases short, with 16 bases between. This CDR3 is built from 15 residues. The CDR3 protein is CASSANRERPYEQYF. DNA for the CDR3: TGTGCCAGCAGTGCCAACAGGGAGAGGCCCTACGAGCAGTACTTC.

The chain uses TRBV6-5 and TRBJ2-7; 7 positions match TRBD2. CDR3 length: 15 amino acids. V shed 1 base and J 3 bases; nucleotides not matched to a gene: 6. Germline CDR1 is MNHEY and CDR2 is SVGAGI. The CDR3 sequence: CASSYLQGGNYEQYF. The CDR3 bases are TGTGCCAGCAGTTACTTGCAGGGAGGGAACTACGAGCAGTACTTC.

Notes on this clone: Other nucleotide sequences from this sample produce the same CDR3. The chain couples TRBV5-1 to TRBJ2-7; 8 bases match TRBD1. This CDR3 contains 12 residues. Germline V CDR1 and CDR2: SGHRS, YFSETQ. With V trimmed by 4 bases and J by 6 bases, 3 bases remained unmatched. CDR3: CASSPDRGEQYF. CDR3 DNA sequence: TGCGCCAGCAGCCCCGACAGGGGCGAGCAGTACTTC.

V and J are TRBV3-1 (or the pseudogene TRBV3-2) and TRBJ2-1; 7 positions match TRBD1. After removal of 7 bases from V and 10 bases from J, the junction contained 13 bases not matched to a gene. The CDR3 runs to 14 residues. Germline V lookup: CDR1 LGHDT, CDR2 YNNKEL (reference sequence). The CDR3 sequence is CASKRGRDAWEQFF. CDR3 sequence (DNA): TGTGCCAGCAAAAGGGGGCGAGACGCATGGGAGCAGTTCTTC.

This clone ranks as medium-sized. The chain combines TRBV19 with TRBJ2-1, with D unclear. CDR3 size: 12 residues. The germline CDR1 and CDR2 sequences are LNHDA and SQIVND (reference sequence). Trimming removed 1 base from V and 10 bases from J, with 8 bases in between. The DNA of the CDR3 is TGTGCCAGTAGTATAGGGCGCGGCGAGCAGTTCTTC. Amino acid sequence: CASSIGRGEQFF.

The chain combines TRBV9 with TRBJ2-7, with TRBD2 matching over 7 bases. The ends lost 3 bases at V and 6 bases at J; junction bases unmatched: 9. The CDR3 has 14 residues. Per the germline V gene, CDR1 is SGDLS and CDR2 is YYNGEE. CDR3 loop: CASSDRDYFGEQYF. The CDR3 DNA reads TGTGCCAGCAGCGACCGGGACTACTTCGGCGAGCAGTACTTC.

This rearrangement joins TRBV28 to TRBJ2-1, with D possibly matching TRBD2 (5 bases). Trimming left V 8 bases short and J 7 bases short, with 21 bases between. Germline CDR1 reads MDHEN; CDR2 reads SYDVKM. This CDR3 is built from 15 residues. DNA of the CDR3: TGTGCCAGCGGGATCGAGGGATCCCGCCGGAATGAGCAGTTCTTC. Protein product: CASGIEGSRRNEQFF. The full variable domain, its missing parts supplied by reference TRBV28 and TRBJ2-1, is DVKVTQSSRYLVKRTGEKVFLECVQDMDHENMFWYRQDPGLGLRLIYFSYDVKMKEKGDIPEGYSVSREKKERFSLILESASTNQTSMYLCASGIEGSRRNEQFFGPGTRLTVL.

V is TRBV6-2 or TRBV6-3 and J is TRBJ2-3; 11 bases agree with TRBD2. The CDR3 spans 17 residues. CDR1 is MNHEY, CDR2 SVGEGT, per germline. J was trimmed by 2 bases and V by 4 bases; bases with no gene match: 8. CDR3 coding DNA: TGTGCCAGCAGTTCCGGACTAGCGGGTAGCGACACAGATACGCAGTATTTT. Its translation is CASSSGLAGSDTDTQYF.

Remarks on this clone: One end of the junction does not line up with germline, which may come from a read error. The chain has TRBV10-3 and TRBJ1-5; 7 nucleotides match TRBD1. The CDR3 consists of 13 residues. CDR1 and CDR2 from the germline V gene are ENHRY and SYGVKD. DNA of the CDR3: TGTGCCATCAGTGGGGACAGCGTTCAGGCCCAGCATTTT. Translated, it gives CAISGDSVQAQHF.

J is TRBJ2-3 and V is TRBV5-4; TRBD2 agrees at 9 bases. V was clipped by 4 bases and J by 4 bases; unmatched bases: 16. This CDR3 has 18 amino acids. Germline V CDR1 and CDR2: SGHNT, YYREEE (reference sequence). The CDR3 spells CASSTSLGSGRGADTQYF. The CDR3 DNA reads TGTGCCAGCAGCACGTCCCTCGGTAGCGGGAGAGGCGCAGATACGCAGTATTTT. Complete variable domain (other parts from reference TRBV5-4 and TRBJ2-3): ETGVTQSPTHLIKTRGQQVTLRCSSQSGHNTVSWYQQALGQGPQFIFQYYREEENGRGNFPPRFSGLQFPNYSSELNVNALELDDSALYLCASSTSLGSGRGADTQYFGPGTRLTVL.